The sequence of this T cell receptor beta chain was determined in a study of T-cell reconstitution after alpha-beta-depleted transplantation in children. Findings and caveats of the study: One year after transplant, T-cell counts and diversity came mostly from newly produced T cells.

Molecular barcoding with unique molecular identifiers was used for the TCRbeta library. TCRdb recomputed calls from the PCR reads with MiXCR, one row per CDR3 protein. Here the sample spans nearly 250,000 distinct CDR3 sequences, 7.5% to 9.5% being singletons. Turning to this clonotype: Its target is unknown.

The CDR3 contains 15 residues. CDR1 is SGDLS and CDR2 is YYNGEE in the germline V gene. The V gene lost 3 bases and the J gene lost 2 bases, with 12 bases spanning the gap. This clonotype was sampled from a male patient between 5 and 17 years old who had a stem cell transplant for acute lymphoblastic leukemia, so the T cells may come from the graft donor. The specimen was PBMCs, mostly from graft donor cells, collected 180 days after TCRalphabeta/CD19-depleted stem cell transplant. The V call is TRBV9, the J call TRBJ2-1, with D possibly matching TRBD1 (5 bases). CDR3 sequence: CASSDGAVTYNEQFF. In DNA form, the CDR3 reads TGTGCCAGCAGCGATGGGGCAGTAACCTACAATGAGCAGTTCTTC.